Below are 10 T cell receptor beta chains sequenced from a single sample in a study of T cells expressing NK-cell markers. TCRdb reanalyzed the 5' RACE reads and collapses them to one entry per CDR3 protein, without DNA. The ten most abundant clones cover over 4% of a sample with hundreds of thousands of distinct CDR3 sequences. Specimen: blood T cells: a sorted CD56 or NKG2C T cell subset, CD4+ or CD8+ T cells, or bulk PBMC T cells (not recorded which). The receptors were gathered from a man aged 18 to 69 in good health.

V gene TRBV12-3 or TRBV12-4 combines with J gene TRBJ2-1; without DNA, the TCRdb call of TRBD1 cannot be checked. This CDR3 spans 15 amino acids. The CDR3 reads CASSFRKGVDSEQFF.

The chain employs TRBV5-1 and TRBJ2-3; the TRBD1 assignment by TCRdb is unverifiable without DNA. Germline V lookup: CDR1 SGHRS, CDR2 YFSETQ. This CDR3 is 19 amino acids long. CDR3 loop: CASSHNIMLQGRSADTQYF.

V usage is TRBV20-1 and J usage is TRBJ2-2; as DNA is missing, the TRBD1 call by TCRdb cannot be tested. The CDR3 has 15 residues. Germline lookup yields CDR1 DFQATT and CDR2 SNEGSKA (reference sequence). The CDR3 is CSAPRAGRHTGELFF.

V usage is TRBV11-2 and J usage is TRBJ2-7; TCRdb outputs TRBD2, but without DNA this stays unchecked. Germline assignment: CDR1 SGHAT and CDR2 FQNNGV. This CDR3 has 14 amino acids. The CDR3 region is CASSVTSGVYEQYF.

This chain connects TRBV7-9 to TRBJ2-7; TCRdb calls TRBD1, which cannot be checked without DNA. The germline gives CDR1 SEHNR, CDR2 FQNEAQ (reference sequence). CDR3 size: 15 residues. The CDR3 loop reads CASSLGGTNTYEQYF. Full variable domain (outside the CDR3, taken from reference TRBV7-9 and TRBJ2-7): DTGVSQNPRHKITKRGQNVTFRCDPISEHNRLYWYRQTLGQGPEFLTYFQNEAQLEKSRLLSDRFSAERPKGSFSTLEIQRTEQGDSAMYLCASSLGGTNTYEQYFGPGTRLTVT.

The rearrangement uses TRBV5-1 and TRBJ2-3. The CDR3 contains 13 residues. Germline V gives CDR1 SGHRS, CDR2 YFSETQ. CDR3 loop: CASSLGPTDTQYF.

The CDR3 sequence: CASSLVGTTLNYGYTF. The chain is built from TRBV7-8 and TRBJ1-2. Germline V gives CDR1 SGHVS, CDR2 FQNEAQ. The CDR3 has 16 residues.

The chain couples TRBV27 to TRBJ1-1; TCRdb designates TRBD1, a call that cannot be tested without DNA. Germline CDR1 MNHEY, CDR2 SMNVEV (reference sequence). The CDR3 length is 16 residues. This CDR3 reads CASSSLGFPGNTEAFF.

The rearrangement uses TRBV29-1 and TRBJ1-2; TCRdb calls TRBD1, which cannot be checked without DNA. The CDR3 has 11 amino acids. Per germline, CDR1 SQVTM and CDR2 ANQGSEA. The CDR3 reads CSGGTSYGYTF.

The gene calls are TRBV12-3 or TRBV12-4 and TRBJ1-6; TCRdb's D call of TRBD1 is untestable without DNA. The CDR3 consists of 15 residues. This chain's CDR3 is CASRGQAHGNSPLHF.